The text below deals with one T cell receptor (beta chain). Its antigen is currently unknown. The data stem from a study of spatial heterogeneity in lung cancer. Indicated time point: sample taken at primary tumor resection. CDR3 length equals 12 residues. Germline V CDR1 and CDR2: DFQATT, SNEGSKA (reference sequence). Trimming removed 2 bases at V and 6 bases at J, with 11 bases between. TCRdb fed the 5' RACE reads into MiXCR, producing one record per CDR3 protein. This sample has 10,000 to 14,000 distinct CDR3 sequences, with 12% found just once. Study-level results: Expanded intratumoral alpha and beta TCR counts tracked tumor mutation counts.

The specimen was lung tumor tissue, collected at surgery. The V and J genes are TRBV20-1 and TRBJ2-7; perhaps TRBD2 as D (5 bases). This TCR came from a female donor with early-stage non-small cell lung cancer. The CDR3 spells CSARPIATEQYF. The CDR3 DNA sequence: TGCAGTGCTAGACCGATAGCGACCGAGCAGTACTTC.